A selection of T cell receptor beta chains follows, all from one sample in a study of blood T cells in healthy people across ages. TCRdb recomputed calls from the 5' RACE reads with MiXCR, one row per CDR3 protein. The sample lists some 710,000 distinct CDR3 sequences, around 50% occurring once. The sequencing sample was made of blood. These receptors came from an older man in good health. CDR3s include the opening cysteine and the closing phenylalanine or tryptophan. Each record gives: J gene, D gene, V gene, clone size, CDR3 protein, CDR3 DNA. The D gene is left open where the match is weak. Size tells how often a clone was seen (once, few, many) or the class of an expanded clone, and some rows leave it out.

J: TRBJ2-1; D: .; V: TRBV5-1; size: few; CDR3: CASSLGGESSYNEQFF; DNA: TGCGCCAGCAGCTTGGGCGGGGAGAGCTCCTACAATGAGCAGTTCTTC
J: TRBJ2-3; D: .; V: TRBV28; size: .; CDR3: CASKSSAASTDTQYF; DNA: TGTGCCAGCAAGTCTAGCGCAGCTAGCACAGATACGCAGTATTTT
J: TRBJ2-1; D: TRBD2; V: TRBV20-1; size: few; CDR3: CSASRPLGAGGKNEQFF; DNA: TGCAGTGCTAGTAGGCCTTTGGGAGCGGGAGGGAAGAATGAGCAGTTCTTC
J: TRBJ1-2; D: .; V: TRBV25-1; size: .; CDR3: CASSPPQTYYGYTF; DNA: TGTGCCAGCAGTCCCCCCCAGACGTACTATGGCTACACCTTC
J: TRBJ2-3; D: .; V: TRBV11-2; size: .; CDR3: CASSLDHIGTDTQYF; DNA: TGTGCCAGCAGCTTAGATCACATCGGCACAGATACGCAGTATTTT
J: TRBJ2-3; D: .; V: TRBV12-3/TRBV12-4; size: .; CDR3: CASSALGGLSTDTQYF; DNA: TGTGCCAGCAGTGCTTTGGGAGGCCTTAGCACAGATACGCAGTATTTT
J: TRBJ2-3; D: .; V: TRBV10-3; size: few; CDR3: CAISERKLEDTQYF; DNA: TGTGCCATCAGTGAGAGAAAACTAGAGGATACGCAGTATTTT
J: TRBJ2-1; D: .; V: TRBV6-5; size: .; CDR3: CASSLTQGSYNEQFF; DNA: TGTGCCAGCAGTTTGACGCAGGGGTCCTACAATGAGCAGTTCTTC
J: TRBJ2-3; D: TRBD1; V: TRBV5-1; size: many; CDR3: CASSSGQGTDTQYF; DNA: TGCGCCAGCAGCTCGGGACAGGGGACAGATACGCAGTATTTT
J: TRBJ2-1; D: TRBD2; V: TRBV12-3/TRBV12-4; size: few; CDR3: CASSLGLAGGGQFF; DNA: TGTGCCAGCAGTTTAGGACTAGCGGGAGGGGGGCAGTTCTTC
J: TRBJ2-3; D: .; V: TRBV19; size: many; CDR3: CASRPPGPEVSTQYF; DNA: TGTGCCAGTAGGCCTCCGGGCCCCGAGGTTTCTACGCAGTATTTT
J: TRBJ1-2; D: .; V: TRBV6-2/TRBV6-3; size: few; CDR3: CASSASGGAGKNYGYTF; DNA: TGTGCCAGCTCCGCATCTGGGGGCGCAGGGAAAAACTATGGCTACACCTTC
J: TRBJ2-7; D: TRBD2; V: TRBV12-3/TRBV12-4; size: .; CDR3: CASSLLAAGGHEQYF; DNA: TGTGCCAGCAGTTTACTCGCAGCGGGAGGACATGAGCAGTACTTC
J: TRBJ2-5; D: .; V: TRBV10-3; size: .; CDR3: CAISESGAEETQYF; DNA: TGTGCCATCAGTGAGTCAGGAGCCGAAGAGACCCAGTACTTC
J: TRBJ2-7; D: .; V: TRBV7-8; size: many; CDR3: CASSLALGAYPPYEQYF; DNA: TGTGCCAGCAGCTTAGCGCTGGGCGCCTACCCTCCCTACGAGCAGTACTTC
J: TRBJ2-3; D: .; V: TRBV14; size: few; CDR3: CASSQVQGRDTQYF; DNA: TGTGCCAGCAGCCAAGTACAGGGACGAGATACGCAGTATTTT
J: TRBJ2-5; D: .; V: TRBV5-1; size: many; CDR3: CASSLTSSIQETQYF; DNA: TGCGCCAGCAGCTTGACTAGCTCTATCCAAGAGACCCAGTACTTC
J: TRBJ2-3; D: TRBD2; V: TRBV20-1; size: .; CDR3: CSALTSGRTDTQYF; DNA: TGCAGTGCCTTAACTAGCGGACGCACAGATACGCAGTATTTT
J: TRBJ1-2; D: .; V: TRBV29-1; size: many; CDR3: CSVEWGLEGYTF; DNA: TGCAGCGTTGAATGGGGGCTCGAAGGCTACACCTTC